This T cell receptor (beta chain) originates from a study of shared clonotypes between healthy human individuals. Study observations and caveats: Memory subsets had estimated richness that was generally smaller than that of naive subsets. A limitation of the genetic and exposure-history diversity represented arose from few donors. Four donors shared about 5% of their naive CD4 clonotypes.

For every subset, genomic DNA was evenly distributed across several immunoSEQ plates. The table came from immunoSEQ multiplex PCR; TCRdb's copy has only in-frame clones and leaves some out. The top ten hold more than 0.085% of the sample, which has roughly 650,000 clones, approximately 96% seen once. In the naive CD8 group, cells lacked CD45RO and were positively selected for CCR7, so terminally differentiated effector memory CD45RA+ cells were left out. A note on this clone: Its antigen is unidentified.

Germline values: CDR1 SNHLY, CDR2 FYNNEI. This CDR3 region has 15 residues. The J segment lost 5 bases and the V segment lost 6 bases, leaving 11 bases of the junction unmatched. What was sequenced was naive CD8+ T cells sorted from blood. The sequence was obtained from a woman between 25 and 40 years old in good health. The rearrangement joins TRBV2 to TRBJ2-7; 9 bases align to TRBD1. Written as DNA, the CDR3 is TGTGCCAGCAGAAAAGGGACAGGGATAATCCACGAGCAGTACTTC. Translation: CASRKGTGIIHEQYF.